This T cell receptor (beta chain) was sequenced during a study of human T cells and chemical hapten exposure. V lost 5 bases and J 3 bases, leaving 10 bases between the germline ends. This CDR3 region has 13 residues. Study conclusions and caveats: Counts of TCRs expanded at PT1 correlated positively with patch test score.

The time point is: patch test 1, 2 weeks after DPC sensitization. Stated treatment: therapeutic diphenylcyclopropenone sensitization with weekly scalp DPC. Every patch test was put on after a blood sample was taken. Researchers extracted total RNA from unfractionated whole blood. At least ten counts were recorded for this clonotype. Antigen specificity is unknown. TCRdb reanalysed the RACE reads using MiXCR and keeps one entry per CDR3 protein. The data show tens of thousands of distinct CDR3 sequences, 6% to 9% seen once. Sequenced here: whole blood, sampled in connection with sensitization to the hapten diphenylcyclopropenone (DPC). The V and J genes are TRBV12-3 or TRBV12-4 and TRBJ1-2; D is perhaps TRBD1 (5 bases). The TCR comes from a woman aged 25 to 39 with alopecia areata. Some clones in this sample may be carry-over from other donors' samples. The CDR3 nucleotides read TGTGCCAGCAGTCCGGGACCCTACTATGGCTACACCTTC. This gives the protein CASSPGPYYGYTF.